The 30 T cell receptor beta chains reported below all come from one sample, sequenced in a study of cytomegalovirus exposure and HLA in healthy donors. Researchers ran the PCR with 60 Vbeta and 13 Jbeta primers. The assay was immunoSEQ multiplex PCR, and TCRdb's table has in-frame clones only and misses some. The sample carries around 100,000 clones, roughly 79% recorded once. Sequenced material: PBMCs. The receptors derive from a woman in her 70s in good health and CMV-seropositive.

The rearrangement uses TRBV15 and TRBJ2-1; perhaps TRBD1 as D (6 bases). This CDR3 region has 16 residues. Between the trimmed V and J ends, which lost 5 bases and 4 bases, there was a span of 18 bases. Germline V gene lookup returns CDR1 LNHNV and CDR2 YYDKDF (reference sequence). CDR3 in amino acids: CATSRGSRGGYNEQFF. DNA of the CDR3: TGTGCCACCAGCCGAGGTTCCAGGGGTGGATACAATGAGCAGTTCTTC.

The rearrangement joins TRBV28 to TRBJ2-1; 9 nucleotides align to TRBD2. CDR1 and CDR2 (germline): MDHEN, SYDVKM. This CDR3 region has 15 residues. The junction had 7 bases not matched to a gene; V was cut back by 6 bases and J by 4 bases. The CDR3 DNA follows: TGTGCCAGCAGCCCACGACTAGCGGAGTACAATGAGCAGTTCTTC. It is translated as CASSPRLAEYNEQFF.

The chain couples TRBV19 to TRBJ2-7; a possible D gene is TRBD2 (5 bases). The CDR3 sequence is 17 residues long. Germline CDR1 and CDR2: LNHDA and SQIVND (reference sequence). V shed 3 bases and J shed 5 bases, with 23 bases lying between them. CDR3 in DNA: TGTGCCAGTAGTATTGGTTTAGGCCGTGAGCTCGGGGACGAGCAGTACTTC. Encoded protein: CASSIGLGRELGDEQYF.

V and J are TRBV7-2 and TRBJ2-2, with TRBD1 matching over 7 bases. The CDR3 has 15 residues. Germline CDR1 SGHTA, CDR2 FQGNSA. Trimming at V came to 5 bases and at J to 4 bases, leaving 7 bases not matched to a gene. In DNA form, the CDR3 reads TGTGCCAGCAGCAGGAGGACAGGAGGCACCGGGGAGCTGTTTTTT. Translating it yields CASSRRTGGTGELFF. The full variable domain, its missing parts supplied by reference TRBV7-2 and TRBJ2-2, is GAGVSQSPSNKVTEKGKDVELRCDPISGHTALYWYRQSLGQGLEFLIYFQGNSAPDKSGLPSDRFSAERTGGSVSTLTIQRTQQEDSAVYLCASSRRTGGTGELFFGEGSRLTVL.

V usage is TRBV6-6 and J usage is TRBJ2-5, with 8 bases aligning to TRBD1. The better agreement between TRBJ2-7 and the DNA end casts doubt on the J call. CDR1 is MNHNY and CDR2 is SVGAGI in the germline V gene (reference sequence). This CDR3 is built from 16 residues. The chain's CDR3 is CASSYPWDRSHYEQYF. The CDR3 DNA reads TGTGCCAGCAGTTACCCTTGGGACAGGAGTCACTACGAGCAGTACTTC.

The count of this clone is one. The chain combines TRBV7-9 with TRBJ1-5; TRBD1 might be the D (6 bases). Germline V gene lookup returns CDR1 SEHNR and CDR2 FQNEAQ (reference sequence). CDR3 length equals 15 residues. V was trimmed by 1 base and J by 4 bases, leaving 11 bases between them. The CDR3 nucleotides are TGTGCCAGCAGCTTAGGGACAGACACTAATCAGCCCCAGCATTTT. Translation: CASSLGTDTNQPQHF.

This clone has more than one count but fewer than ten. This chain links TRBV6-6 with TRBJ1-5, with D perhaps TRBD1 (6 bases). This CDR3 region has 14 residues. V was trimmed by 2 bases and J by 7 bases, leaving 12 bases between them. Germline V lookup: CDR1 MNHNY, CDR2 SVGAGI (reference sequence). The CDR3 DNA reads TGTGCCAGCAGTTACACGTCAGGGGAACAGCCCCAGCATTTT. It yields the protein CASSYTSGEQPQHF.

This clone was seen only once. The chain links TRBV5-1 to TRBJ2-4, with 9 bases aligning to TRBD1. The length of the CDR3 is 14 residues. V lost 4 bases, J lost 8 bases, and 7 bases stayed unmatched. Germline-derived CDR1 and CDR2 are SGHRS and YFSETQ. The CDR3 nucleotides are TGCGCCAGCAGCGCAGACAGGGGGTTTTACATTCAGTACTTC. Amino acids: CASSADRGFYIQYF.

This CDR3 reads CASSLGLQETQYF. The CDR3 DNA sequence: TGTGCCAGCAGCTTAGGACTGCAAGAGACCCAGTACTTC. The V call is TRBV11-3, the J call TRBJ2-5; unclear D gene. Germline V gene lookup returns CDR1 SGHNT and CDR2 YENEEA. V was shortened by 1 base and J by 2 bases, with 5 bases between the two germline ends. The CDR3 covers 13 residues. The full variable domain, in which reference TRBV11-3 and TRBJ2-5 provide the parts outside the CDR3, is EAGVVQSPRYKIIEKKQPVAFWCNPISGHNTLYWYLQNLGQGPELLIRYENEEAVDDSQLPKDRFSAERLKGVDSTLKIQPAELGDSAVYLCASSLGLQETQYFGPGTRLLVL.

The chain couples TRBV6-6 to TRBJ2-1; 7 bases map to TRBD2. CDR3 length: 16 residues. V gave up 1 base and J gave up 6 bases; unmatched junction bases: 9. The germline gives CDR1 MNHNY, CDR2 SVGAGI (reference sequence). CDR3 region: CASSYFGGRAFNEQFF. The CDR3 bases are TGTGCCAGCAGTTACTTCGGAGGGAGGGCCTTCAATGAGCAGTTCTTC.

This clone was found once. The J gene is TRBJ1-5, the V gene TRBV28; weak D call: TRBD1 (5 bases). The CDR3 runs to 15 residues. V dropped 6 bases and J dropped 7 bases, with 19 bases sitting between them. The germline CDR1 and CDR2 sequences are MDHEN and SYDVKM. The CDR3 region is CASSRDYGGRQPQHF. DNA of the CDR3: TGTGCCAGCAGCCGGGACTACGGGGGACGGCAGCCCCAGCATTTT.

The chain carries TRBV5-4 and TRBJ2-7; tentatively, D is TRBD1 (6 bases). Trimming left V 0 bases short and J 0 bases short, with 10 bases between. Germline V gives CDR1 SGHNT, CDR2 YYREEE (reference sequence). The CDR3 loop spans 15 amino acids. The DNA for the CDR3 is TGTGCCAGCAGCTTGGGCCGACAGGCCTCCTACGAGCAGTACTTC. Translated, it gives CASSLGRQASYEQYF.

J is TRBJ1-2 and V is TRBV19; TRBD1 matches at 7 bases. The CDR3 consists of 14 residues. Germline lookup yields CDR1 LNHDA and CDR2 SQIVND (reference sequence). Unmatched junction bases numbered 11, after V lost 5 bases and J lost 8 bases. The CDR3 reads CASSFQTGSRGYTF. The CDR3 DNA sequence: TGTGCCAGTAGTTTCCAGACAGGGAGCAGGGGCTACACCTTC.

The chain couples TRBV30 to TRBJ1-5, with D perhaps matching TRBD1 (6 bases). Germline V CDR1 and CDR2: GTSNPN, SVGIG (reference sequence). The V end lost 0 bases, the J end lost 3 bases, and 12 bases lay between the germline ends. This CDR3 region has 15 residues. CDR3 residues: CAWSVRQGYNQPQHF. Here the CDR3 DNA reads TGTGCCTGGAGTGTACGGCAGGGGTACAATCAGCCCCAGCATTTT. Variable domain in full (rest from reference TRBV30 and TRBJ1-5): SQTIHQWPATLVQPVGSPLSLECTVEGTSNPNLYWYRQAAGRGLQLLFYSVGIGQISSEVPQNLSASRPQDRQFILSSKKLLLSDSGFYLCAWSVRQGYNQPQHFGDGTRLSIL.

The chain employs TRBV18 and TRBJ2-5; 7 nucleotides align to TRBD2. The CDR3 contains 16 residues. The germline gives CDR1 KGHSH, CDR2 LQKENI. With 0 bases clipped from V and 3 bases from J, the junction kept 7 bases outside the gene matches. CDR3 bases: TGTGCCAGCTCACCACCGGGGGGGAGGTCTGAAGAGACCCAGTACTTC. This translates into CASSPPGGRSEETQYF.

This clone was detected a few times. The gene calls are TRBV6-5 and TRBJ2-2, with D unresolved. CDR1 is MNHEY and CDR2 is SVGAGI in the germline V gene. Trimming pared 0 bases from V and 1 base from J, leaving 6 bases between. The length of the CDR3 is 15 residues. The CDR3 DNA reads TGTGCCAGCAGTTACTCGAAACAGAACACCGGGGAGCTGTTTTTT. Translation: CASSYSKQNTGELFF.

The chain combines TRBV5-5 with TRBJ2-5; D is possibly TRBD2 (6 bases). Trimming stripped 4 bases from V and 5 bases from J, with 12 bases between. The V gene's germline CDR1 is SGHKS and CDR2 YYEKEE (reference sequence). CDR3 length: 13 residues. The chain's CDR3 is CASSLPGVETQYF. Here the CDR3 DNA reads TGTGCCAGCAGCCTTCCGGGGGTCGAGACCCAGTACTTC.

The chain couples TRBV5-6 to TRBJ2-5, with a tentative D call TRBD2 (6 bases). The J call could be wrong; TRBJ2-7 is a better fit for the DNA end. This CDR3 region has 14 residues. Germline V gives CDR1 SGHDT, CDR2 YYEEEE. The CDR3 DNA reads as TGTGCCAGCAGCCCACCCCGGAGGGCCTACGAGCAGTACTTC. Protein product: CASSPPRRAYEQYF.

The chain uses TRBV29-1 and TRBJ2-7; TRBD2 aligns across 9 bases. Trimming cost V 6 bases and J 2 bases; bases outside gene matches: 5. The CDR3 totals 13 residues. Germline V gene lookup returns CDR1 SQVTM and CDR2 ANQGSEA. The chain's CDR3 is CSVGGLATYEQYF. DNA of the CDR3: TGCAGCGTGGGGGGACTAGCCACCTACGAGCAGTACTTC.

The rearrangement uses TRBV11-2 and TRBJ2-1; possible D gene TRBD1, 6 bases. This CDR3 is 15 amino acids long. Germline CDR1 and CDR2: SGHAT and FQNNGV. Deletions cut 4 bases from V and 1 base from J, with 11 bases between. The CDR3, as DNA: TGTGCCAGCAGCTCTTACAGGGCTTCCTACAATGAGCAGTTCTTC. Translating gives CASSSYRASYNEQFF.

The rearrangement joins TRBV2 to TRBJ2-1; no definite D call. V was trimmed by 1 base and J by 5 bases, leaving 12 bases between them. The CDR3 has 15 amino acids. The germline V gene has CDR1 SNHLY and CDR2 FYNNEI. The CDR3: CASSEELWANNEQFF. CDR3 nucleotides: TGTGCCAGCAGTGAAGAGTTGTGGGCCAACAATGAGCAGTTCTTC.

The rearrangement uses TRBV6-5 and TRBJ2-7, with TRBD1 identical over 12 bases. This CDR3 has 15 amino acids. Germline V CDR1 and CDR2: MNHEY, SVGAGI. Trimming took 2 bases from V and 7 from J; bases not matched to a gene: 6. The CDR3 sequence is CASSYAGQGAGEQYF. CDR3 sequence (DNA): TGTGCCAGCAGTTACGCGGGACAGGGGGCGGGGGAGCAGTACTTC.

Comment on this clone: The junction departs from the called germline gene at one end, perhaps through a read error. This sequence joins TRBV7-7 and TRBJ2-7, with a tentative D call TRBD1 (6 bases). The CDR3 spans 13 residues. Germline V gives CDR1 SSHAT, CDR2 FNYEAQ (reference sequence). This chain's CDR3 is CASSSGVRNEQYF. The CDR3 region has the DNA TGTGCTAGCAGTTCAGGGGTTAGGAACGAGCAGTACTTC. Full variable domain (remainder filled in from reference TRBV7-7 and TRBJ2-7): GAGVSQSPRYKVTKRGQDVTLRCDPISSHATLYWYQQALGQGPEFLTYFNYEAQPDKSGLPSDRFSAERPEGSISTLTIQRTEQRDSAMYRCASSSGVRNEQYFGPGTRLTVT.

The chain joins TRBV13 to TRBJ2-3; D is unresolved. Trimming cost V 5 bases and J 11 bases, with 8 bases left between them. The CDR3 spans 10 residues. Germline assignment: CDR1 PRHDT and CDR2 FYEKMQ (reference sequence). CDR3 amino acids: CASSPYLQYF. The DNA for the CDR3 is TGTGCCAGCAGCCCCTATCTGCAGTATTTT. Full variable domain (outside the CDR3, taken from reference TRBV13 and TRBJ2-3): AAGVIQSPRHLIKEKRETATLKCYPIPRHDTVYWYQQGPGQDPQFLISFYEKMQSDKGSIPDRFSAQQFSDYHSELNMSSLELGDSALYFCASSPYLQYFGPGTRLTVL.

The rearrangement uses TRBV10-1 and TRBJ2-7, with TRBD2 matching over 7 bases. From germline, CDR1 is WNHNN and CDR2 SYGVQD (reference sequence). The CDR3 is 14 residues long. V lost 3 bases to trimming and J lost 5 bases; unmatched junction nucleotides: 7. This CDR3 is CASSDGGSRNEQYF. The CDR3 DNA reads TGCGCCAGCAGTGATGGCGGGAGTAGGAACGAGCAGTACTTC.

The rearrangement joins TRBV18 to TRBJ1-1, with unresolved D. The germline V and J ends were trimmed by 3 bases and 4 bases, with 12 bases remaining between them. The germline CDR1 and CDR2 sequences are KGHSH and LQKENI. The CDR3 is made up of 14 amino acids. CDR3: CASSPQADGTEAFF. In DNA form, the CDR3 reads TGTGCCAGCTCACCGCAAGCCGATGGCACTGAAGCTTTCTTT.

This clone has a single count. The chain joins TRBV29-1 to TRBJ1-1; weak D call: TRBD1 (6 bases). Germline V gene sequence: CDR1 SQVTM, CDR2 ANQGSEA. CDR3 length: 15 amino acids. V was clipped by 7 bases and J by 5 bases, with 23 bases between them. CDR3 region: CSAEGGSARGTEAFF. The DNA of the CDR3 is TGCAGCGCCGAGGGGGGGTCCGCACGGGGTACTGAAGCTTTCTTT.

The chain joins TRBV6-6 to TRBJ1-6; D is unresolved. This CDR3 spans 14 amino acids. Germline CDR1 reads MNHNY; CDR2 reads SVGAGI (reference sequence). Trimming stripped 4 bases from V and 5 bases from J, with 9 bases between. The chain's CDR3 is CASSSYAHNSPLHF. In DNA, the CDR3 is TGTGCCAGCAGTTCCTACGCACATAATTCACCCCTCCACTTT.

The CDR3 protein is CAIAVGELEQYF. The CDR3 nucleotides are TGTGCCATCGCGGTCGGCGAATTGGAGCAGTACTTC. V is TRBV7-9 and J is TRBJ2-7, with D hard to call. The CDR3 is made up of 12 amino acids. V dropped 10 bases and J dropped 7 bases, with 17 bases sitting between them. CDR1 SEHNR and CDR2 FQNEAQ come from the germline V gene (reference sequence). The variable domain in full, with the rest retrieved from reference TRBV7-9 and TRBJ2-7, is DTGVSQNPRHKITKRGQNVTFRCDPISEHNRLYWYRQTLGQGPEFLTYFQNEAQLEKSRLLSDRFSAERPKGSFSTLEIQRTEQGDSAMYLCAIAVGELEQYFGPGTRLTVT.

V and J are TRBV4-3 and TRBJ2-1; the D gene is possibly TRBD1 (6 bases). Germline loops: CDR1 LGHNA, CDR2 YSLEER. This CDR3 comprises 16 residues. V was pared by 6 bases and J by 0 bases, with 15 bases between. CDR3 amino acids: CASSFGGPSSYNEQFF. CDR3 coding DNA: TGCGCCAGCAGTTTTGGGGGCCCCAGCTCCTACAATGAGCAGTTCTTC.